This paragraph reports one T cell receptor beta chain. These data come from a study of blood T cell repertoires in COVID-19. Overall study: The analysed material was cDNA or gDNA that came from T cells, B-cell-depleted T cells, or PBMCs.

V lost 4 bases to trimming and J lost 5 bases; unmatched junction nucleotides: 7. Germline V gene sequence: CDR1 PRHDT, CDR2 FYEKMQ (reference sequence). The CDR3 is 15 residues long. In the authors' workflow: Using reference gene primer amplification, nucleated cell counts were estimated. Profiling relied on immunoSEQ multiplex PCR, and the TCRdb table lists in-frame clones only, not all of them. Clone size and the V and J calls come from that table; the DNA yielded D and trimming. The sample shows about 39,000 clones, 90% to 95% of them seen only once. The chain employs TRBV13 and TRBJ2-5; the match to TRBD1 covers 10 bases. The TCR comes from a man in his fifties with active COVID-19. Sequencing was carried out using peripheral blood. CDR3 DNA sequence: TGTGCCAGCAGCTCGCGGGACAGGGGTCAGGAGACCCAGTACTTC. It is translated as CASSSRDRGQETQYF.